This T cell receptor beta chain was sequenced in a study of blood T cell repertoires in COVID-19. As for the study in general: Sites across the United States, Italy and Spain contributed samples from acute and convalescent COVID-19. Sample material is recorded as cDNA or gDNA derived from T cells, B-cell-depleted T cells, or PBMCs.

V was pared by 4 bases and J by 3 bases, with 9 bases of the junction left unmatched. CDR3 length: 15 amino acids. Germline V gene data show CDR1 as SGHRS and CDR2 as YFSETQ. Original methodology: Reference gene primer amplification yielded estimated nucleated cell counts. Sequencing was performed with immunoSEQ multiplex PCR; in TCRdb, only in-frame clones are kept and a portion is missing. The DNA gave D and trimming, while V, J and clone size come from that table. Among tens of thousands of clones listed, over 80% were seen once. This clone has only a few counts. This clonotype was sampled from an elderly man with active or convalescent COVID-19. The sequencing input was peripheral blood. The chain joins TRBV5-1 to TRBJ2-7, with TRBD1 matching over 8 bases. This CDR3 is CASSVQGQDFYEQYF. The CDR3, as DNA: TGCGCCAGCAGCGTTCAGGGACAGGATTTCTACGAGCAGTACTTC.